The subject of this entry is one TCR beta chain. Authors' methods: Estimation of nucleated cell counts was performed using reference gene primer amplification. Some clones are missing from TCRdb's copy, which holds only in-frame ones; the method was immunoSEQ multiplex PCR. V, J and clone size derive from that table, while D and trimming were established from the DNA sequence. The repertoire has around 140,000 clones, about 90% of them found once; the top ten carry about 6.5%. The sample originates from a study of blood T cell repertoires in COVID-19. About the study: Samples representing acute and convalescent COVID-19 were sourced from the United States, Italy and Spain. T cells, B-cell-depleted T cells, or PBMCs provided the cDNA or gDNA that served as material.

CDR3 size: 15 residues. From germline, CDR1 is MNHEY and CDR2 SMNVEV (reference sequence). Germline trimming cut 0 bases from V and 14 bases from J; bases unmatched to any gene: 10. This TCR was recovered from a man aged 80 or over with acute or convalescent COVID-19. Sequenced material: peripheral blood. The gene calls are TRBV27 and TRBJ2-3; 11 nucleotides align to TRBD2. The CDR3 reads CASSLSRTSGLLWYF. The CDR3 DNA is TGTGCCAGCAGTTTATCCCGGACTAGCGGGCTCCTATGGTATTTT.